One sample yielded the 27 T cell receptor beta chains listed below, sequenced in a study of human T cells and chemical hapten exposure. Time point: patch test 3, about 24 weeks after DPC sensitization. Sample treatment: therapeutic diphenylcyclopropenone sensitization with weekly scalp DPC. Blood, whole and unfractionated, served as the source for total RNA extraction. MiXCR was run by TCRdb on the RACE reads, yielding one entry per CDR3 protein. This sample has approximately 41,000 distinct CDR3 sequences, with 8% to 10% found just once. The specimen was whole blood, collected in connection with sensitization to the hapten diphenylcyclopropenone (DPC). The receptor set was obtained from a man in his fifties with alopecia areata. Some clones in this sample may be carry-over from other donors' samples.

This clonotype was seen many times. The chain uses TRBV20-1 and TRBJ2-3, with D possibly TRBD2 on 6 matching bases. This CDR3 region has 15 residues. From germline, CDR1 is DFQATT and CDR2 SNEGSKA (reference sequence). Between the trimmed V and J ends, which lost 3 bases and 9 bases, there was a span of 22 bases. The CDR3, as DNA: TGCAGTGCTAGGGGTTCTAGCGACCCCTTCGGGACGCAGTATTTT. Translating gives CSARGSSDPFGTQYF.

This clonotype has at least ten counts. This chain links TRBV30 with TRBJ2-2; D gene unclear. CDR1 is GTSNPN and CDR2 is SVGIG in the germline V gene (reference sequence). V dropped 1 base and J dropped 2 bases, with 5 bases sitting between them. The CDR3 runs to 13 residues. The CDR3 nucleotides read TGTGCCTGGAGTGCACCTAACACCGGGGAGCTGTTTTTT. Its translation: CAWSAPNTGELFF.

CDR3 region: CASSLGQGAGDIQYF. In DNA, the CDR3 is TGTGCCAGCAGCCTGGGACAGGGGGCCGGGGACATTCAGTACTTC. The chain employs TRBV3-1 and TRBJ2-4; 12 bases are shared with TRBD1. CDR1 and CDR2 from the germline V gene are LGHDT and YNNKEL (reference sequence). J gave up 8 bases and V 4 bases, and 6 bases lay outside the gene matches. The CDR3 spans 15 residues. The entire variable domain, with the rest obtained from reference TRBV3-1 and TRBJ2-4, is as follows: DTAVSQTPKYLVTQMGNDKSIKCEQNLGHDTMYWYKQDSKKFLKIMFSYNNKELIINETVPNRFSPKSPDKAHLNLHINSLELGDSAVYFCASSLGQGAGDIQYFGAGTRLSVL.

This clonotype was counted many times. This rearrangement joins TRBV4-1 to TRBJ2-7; TRBD1 aligns across 7 bases. The CDR3 runs 14 residues. Germline V CDR1 and CDR2: MGHRA, YSYEKL. V was clipped by 5 bases and J by 3 bases; unmatched bases: 7. The DNA for the CDR3 is TGCGCCAGCAGCGTGACAGGGCCGTACTACGAGCAGTACTTC. This encodes CASSVTGPYYEQYF.

Ten or more counts support this clonotype. J is TRBJ1-2 and V is TRBV28, with TRBD1 as a possible D gene (5 bases). The CDR3 consists of 15 residues. CDR1 and CDR2 (germline): MDHEN, SYDVKM. The V gene lost 2 bases and the J gene lost 5 bases, with 15 bases spanning the gap. DNA for the CDR3: TGTGCCAGCAGTTTAGACTCTGGGGGGAGGTATGGCTACACCTTC. Translated, it gives CASSLDSGGRYGYTF.

The sample holds many counts of this clonotype. V usage is TRBV20-1 and J usage is TRBJ2-1; 7 bases match TRBD1. Germline V gene data show CDR1 as DFQATT and CDR2 as SNEGSKA (reference sequence). The CDR3 contains 14 residues. V was pared by 3 bases and J by 0 bases, with 2 bases of the junction left unmatched. CDR3 amino acids: CSASRQGSYNEQFF. CDR3 DNA: TGCAGTGCTAGTAGACAGGGCTCCTACAATGAGCAGTTCTTC.

By frequency in the sample, this clonotype is medium-sized. This rearrangement joins TRBV7-7 to TRBJ2-1; maybe TRBD1 (5 bases). The CDR3 runs 14 residues. V lost 5 bases and J lost 4, with 12 bases in between. Germline V gene data show CDR1 as SSHAT and CDR2 as FNYEAQ (reference sequence). DNA for the CDR3: TGTGCCAGCAGCCCCTTAACAGGATACAATGAGCAGTTCTTC. This gives the protein CASSPLTGYNEQFF. The whole variable domain, remainder taken from reference TRBV7-7 and TRBJ2-1, is GAGVSQSPRYKVTKRGQDVTLRCDPISSHATLYWYQQALGQGPEFLTYFNYEAQPDKSGLPSDRFSAERPEGSISTLTIQRTEQRDSAMYRCASSPLTGYNEQFFGPGTRLTVL.

There are many counts of this clonotype. The chain couples TRBV20-1 to TRBJ1-4, with 8 bases fitting TRBD1. V dropped 0 bases and J dropped 8; count of bases not matched to a gene: 8. In germline, CDR1 is DFQATT, CDR2 SNEGSKA (reference sequence). The CDR3 has 15 residues. For the CDR3, the DNA is TGCAGTGCTAGAGATCTGCAGGGGGCGGGAGAAAAACTGTTTTTT. Translating gives CSARDLQGAGEKLFF.

This clonotype was found many times. The chain links TRBV11-2 to TRBJ2-5; D is undetermined. V gave up 5 bases and J gave up 5 bases, with 9 bases separating them. The length of the CDR3 is 12 residues. CDR1 is SGHAT, CDR2 FQNNGV, per germline. The CDR3 loop reads CASSPPLETQYF. The CDR3 DNA is TGTGCCAGCAGCCCACCCTTGGAGACCCAGTACTTC.

Many counts were recorded for this clonotype. The chain uses TRBV5-1 and TRBJ2-1; no clear D gene. From germline, CDR1 is SGHRS and CDR2 YFSETQ. The V end lost 7 bases, the J end lost 0 bases, and 14 bases lay between the germline ends. This CDR3 is built from 15 residues. In DNA form, the CDR3 reads TGCGCCAGCTTTGATCAACCAAGCTCCTACAATGAGCAGTTCTTC. It encodes CASFDQPSSYNEQFF. The variable domain in full, completed from reference TRBV5-1 and TRBJ2-1, reads KAGVTQTPRYLIKTRGQQVTLSCSPISGHRSVSWYQQTPGQGLQFLFEYFSETQRNKGNFPGRFSGRQFSNSRSEMNVSTLELGDSALYLCASFDQPSSYNEQFFGPGTRLTVL.

The chain uses TRBV5-1 and TRBJ2-7; 9 bases are a match to TRBD2. The CDR3 extends over 13 amino acids. The germline gives CDR1 SGHRS, CDR2 YFSETQ. The V gene end was trimmed by 0 bases and the J gene end by 9 bases; junction bases not matched to a gene: 4. CDR3 DNA: TGCGCCAGCAGCTTGGATACTAGCGGGCCGCAGTACTTC. Translated, it gives CASSLDTSGPQYF.

This clonotype has ten or more counts. This sequence joins TRBV12-3 or TRBV12-4 and TRBJ2-7; 12 bases are shared with TRBD1. The CDR3 is 15 amino acids. V was pared by 5 bases and J by 6 bases, with 8 bases of the junction left unmatched. The CDR3 is CASSRSGQGAREQYF. The CDR3 DNA sequence: TGTGCCAGCAGTCGCTCGGGACAGGGGGCCCGCGAGCAGTACTTC.

Many counts were recorded for this clonotype. The chain recombines TRBV19 with TRBJ2-5; either TRBD1 or TRBD2 may supply D (5 bases each). Germline CDR1 is LNHDA and CDR2 is SQIVND (reference sequence). The CDR3 has 13 amino acids. Trimming pared 2 bases from V and 3 bases from J, leaving 7 bases between. In DNA, the CDR3 is TGTGCCAGTAGTATAAGAGGGGAAGAGACCCAGTACTTC. Translating it yields CASSIRGEETQYF. Full variable domain (missing parts from reference TRBV19 and TRBJ2-5): DGGITQSPKYLFRKEGQNVTLSCEQNLNHDAMYWYRQDPGQGLRLIYYSQIVNDFQKGDIAEGYSVSREKKESFPLTVTSAQKNPTAFYLCASSIRGEETQYFGPGTRLLVL.

The chain joins TRBV29-1 to TRBJ1-1, with D tentatively TRBD1 (5 bases). V was trimmed by 8 bases and J by 0 bases, leaving 10 bases between them. Germline assignment: CDR1 SQVTM and CDR2 ANQGSEA. The CDR3 sequence is 12 residues long. The CDR3 sequence: CSFRDLNTEAFF. The CDR3 region has the DNA TGCAGCTTCCGGGACTTGAACACTGAAGCTTTCTTT.

This clonotype was detected ten times or more. This chain connects TRBV19 to TRBJ2-2, with TRBD2 as a possible D gene (6 bases). This CDR3 is built from 15 residues. In germline, CDR1 is LNHDA, CDR2 SQIVND (reference sequence). V gave up 6 bases and J gave up 2 bases, with 13 bases separating them. The CDR3 spells CASSRGWDNTGELFF. The CDR3 DNA follows: TGTGCCAGTAGCCGGGGGTGGGATAACACCGGGGAGCTGTTTTTT.

This clonotype came up a few times. CDR3 protein: CASRKGGGNQPQHF. In DNA, the CDR3 is TGTGCCAGCAGGAAAGGTGGGGGCAATCAGCCCCAGCATTTT. V and J are TRBV27 and TRBJ1-5; unclear D gene. Germline V gene sequence: CDR1 MNHEY, CDR2 SMNVEV (reference sequence). Trimming took off 6 bases at V and 2 bases at J, with 11 bases between the two ends. CDR3 length equals 14 residues.

This clonotype occurred many times. The chain employs TRBV28 and TRBJ1-6; 10 bases agree with TRBD1. CDR1 and CDR2 from the germline V gene are MDHEN and SYDVKM. Trimming took 5 bases from V and 7 from J; bases not matched to a gene: 5. The CDR3 loop spans 15 amino acids. The CDR3 sequence: CASSTGQGGNSPLHF. In nucleotides, the CDR3 is TGTGCCAGCAGTACCGGACAGGGGGGGAATTCACCCCTCCACTTT.

This chain joins TRBV11-2 and TRBJ2-5; D call uncertain. Trimming removed 1 base at V and 5 bases at J, with 8 bases between. Germline assignment: CDR1 SGHAT and CDR2 FQNNGV. The CDR3 runs to 13 residues. This CDR3 is CASSLGTDETQYF. In DNA, the CDR3 is TGTGCCAGCAGCTTAGGCACAGACGAGACCCAGTACTTC.

This clonotype was counted at least ten times. The CDR3 nucleotides read TGTGCCAGCAGTTACGGGGCAGGGAGGCCTTTCTTT. It yields the protein CASSYGAGRPFF. V gene TRBV6-5 combines with J gene TRBJ1-1; D is perhaps TRBD1 (5 bases). The CDR3 runs to 12 residues. Germline V gene data show CDR1 as MNHEY and CDR2 as SVGAGI. Deletions cut 2 bases from V and 12 bases from J, with 13 bases between.

J is TRBJ1-5 and V is TRBV6-2 or TRBV6-3, with D uncertain. The germline V gene encodes CDR1 MNHEY and CDR2 SVGEGT. The CDR3 has 15 residues. Between the trimmed V and J ends, which lost 2 bases and 3 bases, there was a span of 11 bases. CDR3: CASSYRPQVNQPQHF. CDR3 nucleotide sequence: TGTGCCAGCAGTTACCGGCCCCAGGTCAATCAGCCCCAGCATTTT.

This clonotype was found a few times. The chain combines TRBV6-5 with TRBJ2-2, with 12 bases matching TRBD1. The CDR3 is 18 residues long. The ends lost 8 bases at V and 1 base at J; junction bases unmatched: 11. Germline assignment: CDR1 MNHEY and CDR2 SVGAGI. The CDR3 loop is CASVRDRGLALNTGELFF. The CDR3 DNA reads TGTGCCAGCGTACGGGACAGGGGGCTAGCCTTGAACACCGGGGAGCTGTTTTTT.

This clonotype was detected many times. This sequence joins TRBV19 and TRBJ1-5; D is unclear. Germline-derived CDR1 and CDR2 are LNHDA and SQIVND (reference sequence). CDR3 length: 14 residues. With 9 bases removed from V and 4 bases from J, the gap between germline ends came to 16 bases. CDR3 sequence reads: CASASLGSNQPQHF. CDR3 DNA sequence: TGTGCCAGCGCCTCTCTAGGGTCGAATCAGCCCCAGCATTTT.

In its sample, this clonotype was seen once. This chain links TRBV12-3 or TRBV12-4 with TRBJ2-1, with D possibly being TRBD1 (6 bases). The CDR3 length is 15 residues. Deletions cut 3 bases from V and 2 bases from J, with 11 bases between. CDR3 bases: TGTGCCAGCAGTTTTCAGGGGCCCCCCTACAATGAGCAGTTCTTC. Amino acids: CASSFQGPPYNEQFF.

This clonotype was counted at least ten times. The CDR3 coding sequence is TGTGCCTGGACCCTAGGGATTAATTCACCCCTCCACTTT. Amino acids: CAWTLGINSPLHF. The chain is built from TRBV30 and TRBJ1-6; D gene ambiguous. Trimming took off 4 bases at V and 6 bases at J, with 10 bases between the two ends. Germline V CDR1 and CDR2: GTSNPN, SVGIG (reference sequence). CDR3 length: 13 residues. The full variable domain, rest sourced from reference TRBV30 and TRBJ1-6, is SQTIHQWPATLVQPVGSPLSLECTVEGTSNPNLYWYRQAAGRGLQLLFYSVGIGQISSEVPQNLSASRPQDRQFILSSKKLLLSDSGFYLCAWTLGINSPLHFGNGTRLTVT.

This clonotype occurred many times. The rearrangement joins TRBV6-1 to TRBJ2-7; 8 bases map to TRBD2. The CDR3 length is 16 residues. Germline-derived CDR1 and CDR2 are MNHNS and SASEGT. The junction had 10 bases not matched to a gene; V was cut back by 3 bases and J by 3 bases. The CDR3 bases are TGTGCCAGCAGTGACTCACTAGCGGCCGGGAGCTACGAGCAGTACTTC. Translation: CASSDSLAAGSYEQYF.

Many counts were recorded for this clonotype. V is TRBV5-1 and J is TRBJ2-1; perhaps D is TRBD1 or TRBD2 (6 bases each). V gave up 8 bases and J gave up 1 base, with 16 bases separating them. This CDR3 contains 15 residues. Germline CDR1 and CDR2: SGHRS and YFSETQ. The CDR3 DNA is TGCGCCAGAAGAAGCGGAGGGGGATCCTACAATGAGCAGTTCTTC. Its protein is CARRSGGGSYNEQFF.

This clonotype was counted at least ten times. The chain joins TRBV6-1 to TRBJ2-2; D is perhaps TRBD1 (6 bases). V shed 4 bases and J shed 3 bases, with 9 bases lying between them. This CDR3 region has 14 residues. Germline CDR1 reads MNHNS; CDR2 reads SASEGT. The CDR3 DNA sequence: TGTGCCAGCAGTGGGGCAGGGGACACCGGGGAGCTGTTTTTT. Its translation: CASSGAGDTGELFF.